This TCR beta chain was identified during a study of response to subunit inactivated influenza vaccine. Points from the study as a whole: Each seasonal influenza vaccination, the authors suggested, recruits few new T cells.

This clonotype has just a few counts. The antigen is undetermined. This CDR3 is built from 11 residues. Germline V CDR1 and CDR2: MDHEN, SYDVKM. V was clipped by 3 bases and J by 5 bases, with 3 bases between them. One entry per CDR3 protein results from TCRdb running MiXCR on the RT-PCR reads. The sample has 200,000 to 250,000 distinct CDR3 sequences; approximately 12% are singletons. This TCR came from a man over 45 who received an inactivated influenza vaccine. The V and J genes are TRBV28 and TRBJ2-3; D is uncertain. Source: non-naive T cells sorted from PBMCs, taken around two weeks before vaccination. CDR3 nucleotide sequence: TGTGCCAGCAGTTTGGAAGATACGCAGTATTTT. This sequence encodes CASSLEDTQYF.